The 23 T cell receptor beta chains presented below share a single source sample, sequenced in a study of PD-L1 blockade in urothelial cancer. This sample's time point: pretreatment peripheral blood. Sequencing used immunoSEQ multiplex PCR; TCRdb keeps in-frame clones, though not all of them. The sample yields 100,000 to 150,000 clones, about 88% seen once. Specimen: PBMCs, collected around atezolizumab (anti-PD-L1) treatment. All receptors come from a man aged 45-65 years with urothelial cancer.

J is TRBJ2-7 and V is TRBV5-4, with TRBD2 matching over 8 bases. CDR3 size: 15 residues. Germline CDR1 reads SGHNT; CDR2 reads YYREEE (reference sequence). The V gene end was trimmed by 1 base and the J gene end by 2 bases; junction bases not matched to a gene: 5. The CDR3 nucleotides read TGTGCCAGCAGCTTGCAAGCGGGAGAGGCCTACGAGCAGTACTTC. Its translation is CASSLQAGEAYEQYF.

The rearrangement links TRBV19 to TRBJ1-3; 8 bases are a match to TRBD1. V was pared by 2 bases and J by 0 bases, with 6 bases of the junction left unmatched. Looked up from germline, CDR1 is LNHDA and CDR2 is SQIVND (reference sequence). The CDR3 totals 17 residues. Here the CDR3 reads CASSIPGQANSGNTIYF. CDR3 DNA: TGTGCCAGTAGTATACCGGGACAGGCGAACTCTGGAAACACCATATATTTT.

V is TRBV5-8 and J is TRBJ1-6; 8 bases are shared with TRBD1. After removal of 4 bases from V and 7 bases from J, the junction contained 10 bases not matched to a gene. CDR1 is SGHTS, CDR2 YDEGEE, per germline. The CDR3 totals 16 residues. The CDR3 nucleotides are TGTGCCAGCAGCCGAAAAGGAACAGGGGGAAATTCACCCCTCCACTTT. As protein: CASSRKGTGGNSPLHF.

CDR3 region: CAWLNGGGSPLHF. Here the CDR3 DNA reads TGTGCCTGGCTCAACGGGGGAGGATCACCCCTCCACTTT. The chain has TRBV30 and TRBJ1-6, with a tentative D call TRBD1 (5 bases). The CDR3 contains 13 residues. V gave up 5 bases and J gave up 10 bases, with 15 bases separating them. CDR1 is GTSNPN, CDR2 SVGIG, per germline (reference sequence).

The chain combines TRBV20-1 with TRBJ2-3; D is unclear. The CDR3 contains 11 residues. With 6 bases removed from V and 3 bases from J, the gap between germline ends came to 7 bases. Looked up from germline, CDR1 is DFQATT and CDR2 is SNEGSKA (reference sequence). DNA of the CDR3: TGCAGTGCCGCGGATACAGATACGCAGTATTTT. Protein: CSAADTDTQYF.

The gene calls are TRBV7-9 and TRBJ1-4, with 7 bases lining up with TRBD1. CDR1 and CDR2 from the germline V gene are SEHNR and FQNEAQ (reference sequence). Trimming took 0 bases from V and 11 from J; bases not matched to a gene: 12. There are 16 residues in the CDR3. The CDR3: CASSLALQGTHSKLFF. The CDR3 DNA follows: TGTGCCAGCAGCTTAGCGTTACAGGGGACTCACTCGAAACTGTTTTTT. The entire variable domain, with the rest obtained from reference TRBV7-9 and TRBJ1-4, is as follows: DTGVSQNPRHKITKRGQNVTFRCDPISEHNRLYWYRQTLGQGPEFLTYFQNEAQLEKSRLLSDRFSAERPKGSFSTLEIQRTEQGDSAMYLCASSLALQGTHSKLFFGSGTQLSVL.

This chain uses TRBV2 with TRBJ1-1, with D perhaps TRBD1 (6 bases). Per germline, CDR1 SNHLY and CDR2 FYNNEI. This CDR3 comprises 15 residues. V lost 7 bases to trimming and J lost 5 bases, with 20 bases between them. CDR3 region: CASTVLTGGRTEAFF. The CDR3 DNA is TGTGCCAGCACCGTTTTGACAGGCGGGAGAACTGAAGCTTTCTTT.

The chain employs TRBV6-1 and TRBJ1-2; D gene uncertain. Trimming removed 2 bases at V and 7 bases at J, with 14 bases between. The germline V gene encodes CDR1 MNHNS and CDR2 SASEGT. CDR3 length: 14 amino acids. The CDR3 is CASSELAGEVGYTF. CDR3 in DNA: TGTGCCAGCAGTGAACTGGCGGGTGAAGTTGGCTACACCTTC.

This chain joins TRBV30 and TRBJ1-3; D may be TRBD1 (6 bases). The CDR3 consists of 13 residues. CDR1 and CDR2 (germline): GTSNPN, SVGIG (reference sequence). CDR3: CAIEQGSGNTIYF. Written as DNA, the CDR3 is TGTGCTATTGAACAGGGCTCTGGAAACACCATATATTTT.

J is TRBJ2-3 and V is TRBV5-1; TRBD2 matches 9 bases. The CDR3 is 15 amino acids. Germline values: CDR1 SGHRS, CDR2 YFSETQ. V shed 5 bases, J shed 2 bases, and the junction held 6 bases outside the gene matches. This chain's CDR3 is CASRVAGVVTDTQYF. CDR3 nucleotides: TGCGCCAGCAGAGTAGCGGGAGTGGTCACAGATACGCAGTATTTT.

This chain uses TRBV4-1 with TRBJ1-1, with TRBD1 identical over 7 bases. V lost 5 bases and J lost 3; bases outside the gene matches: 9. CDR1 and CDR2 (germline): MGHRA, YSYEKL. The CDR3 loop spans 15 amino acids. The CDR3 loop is CASSSMQQGYTEAFF. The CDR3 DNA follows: TGCGCCAGCAGCTCAATGCAACAGGGGTACACTGAAGCTTTCTTT.

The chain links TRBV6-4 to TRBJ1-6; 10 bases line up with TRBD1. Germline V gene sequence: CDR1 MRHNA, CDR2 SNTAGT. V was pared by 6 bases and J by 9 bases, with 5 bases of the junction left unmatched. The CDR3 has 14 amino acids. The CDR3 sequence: CASRGQGIASPLHF. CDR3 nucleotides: TGTGCCAGCAGGGGACAGGGGATCGCTTCACCCCTCCACTTT.

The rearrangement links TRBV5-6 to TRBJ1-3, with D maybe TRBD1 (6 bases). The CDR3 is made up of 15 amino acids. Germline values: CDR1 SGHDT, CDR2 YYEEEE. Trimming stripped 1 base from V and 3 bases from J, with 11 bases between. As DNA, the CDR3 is TGTGCCAGCAGCTTGCAGGGGCTATTTGGAAACACCATATATTTT. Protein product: CASSLQGLFGNTIYF.

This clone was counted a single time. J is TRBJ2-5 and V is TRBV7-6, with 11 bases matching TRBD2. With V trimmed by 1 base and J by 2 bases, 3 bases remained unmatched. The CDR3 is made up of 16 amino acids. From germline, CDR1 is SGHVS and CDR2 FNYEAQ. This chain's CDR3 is CASSLGIAGGQETQYF. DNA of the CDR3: TGTGCCAGCAGCTTAGGAATAGCGGGAGGGCAAGAGACCCAGTACTTC. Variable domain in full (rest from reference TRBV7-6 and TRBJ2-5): GAGVSQSPRYKVTKRGQDVALRCDPISGHVSLYWYRQALGQGPEFLTYFNYEAQQDKSGLPNDRFSAERPEGSISTLTIQRTEQRDSAMYRCASSLGIAGGQETQYFGPGTRLLVL.

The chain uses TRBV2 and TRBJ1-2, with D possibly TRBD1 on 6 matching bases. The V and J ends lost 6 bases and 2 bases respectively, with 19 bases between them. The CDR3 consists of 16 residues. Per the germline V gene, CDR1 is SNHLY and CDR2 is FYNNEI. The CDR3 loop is CASSASRGYKNYGYTF. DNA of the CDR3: TGTGCCAGCAGCGCGTCCAGGGGTTATAAAAACTATGGCTACACCTTC. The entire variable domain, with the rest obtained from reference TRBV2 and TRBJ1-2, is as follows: EPEVTQTPSHQVTQMGQEVILRCVPISNHLYFYWYRQILGQKVEFLVSFYNNEISEKSEIFDDQFSVERPDGSNFTLKIRSTKLEDSAMYFCASSASRGYKNYGYTFGSGTRLTVV.

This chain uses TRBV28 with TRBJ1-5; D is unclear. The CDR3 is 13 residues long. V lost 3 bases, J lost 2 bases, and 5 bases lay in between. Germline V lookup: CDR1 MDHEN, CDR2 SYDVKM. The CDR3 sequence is CASSFPGNQPQHF. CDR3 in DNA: TGTGCCAGCAGTTTCCCTGGCAATCAGCCCCAGCATTTT.

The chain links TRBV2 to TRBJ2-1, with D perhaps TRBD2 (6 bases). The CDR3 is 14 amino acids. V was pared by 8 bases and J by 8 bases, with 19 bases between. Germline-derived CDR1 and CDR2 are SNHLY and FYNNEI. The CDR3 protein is CASPLPGARDEQFF. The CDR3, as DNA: TGTGCCAGCCCGCTTCCGGGAGCGCGCGATGAGCAGTTCTTC.

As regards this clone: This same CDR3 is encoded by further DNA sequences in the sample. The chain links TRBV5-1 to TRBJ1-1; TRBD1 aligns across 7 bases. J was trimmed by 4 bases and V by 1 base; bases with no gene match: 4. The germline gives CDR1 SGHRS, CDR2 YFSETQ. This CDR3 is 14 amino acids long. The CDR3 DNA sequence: TGCGCCAGCAGCTTGCGTCAGGGGGGCACTGAAGCTTTCTTT. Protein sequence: CASSLRQGGTEAFF.

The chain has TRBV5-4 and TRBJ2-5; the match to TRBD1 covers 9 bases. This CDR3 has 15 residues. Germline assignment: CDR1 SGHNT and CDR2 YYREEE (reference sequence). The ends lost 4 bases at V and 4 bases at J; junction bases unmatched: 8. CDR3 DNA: TGTGCCAGCAGCCTGGGCGGGACAGGGTTAGAGACCCAGTACTTC. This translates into CASSLGGTGLETQYF. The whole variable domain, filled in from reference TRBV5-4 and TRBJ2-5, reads ETGVTQSPTHLIKTRGQQVTLRCSSQSGHNTVSWYQQALGQGPQFIFQYYREEENGRGNFPPRFSGLQFPNYSSELNVNALELDDSALYLCASSLGGTGLETQYFGPGTRLLVL.

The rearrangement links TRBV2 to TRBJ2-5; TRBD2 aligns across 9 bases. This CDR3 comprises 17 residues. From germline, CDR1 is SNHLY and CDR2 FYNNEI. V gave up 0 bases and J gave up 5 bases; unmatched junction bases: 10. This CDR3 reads CASSEAVVAGVRETQYF. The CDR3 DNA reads TGTGCCAGCAGTGAAGCGGTGGTAGCGGGAGTGCGTGAGACCCAGTACTTC.

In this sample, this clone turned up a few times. DNA of the CDR3: TGTGCCAGCAGTCGGGGACAGGGGTATGGCTACACCTTC. Translating gives CASSRGQGYGYTF. The rearrangement joins TRBV6-6 to TRBJ1-2; 10 positions match TRBD1. The V segment lost 5 bases and the J segment 5 bases; nucleotides outside the gene matches: 2. The CDR3 length is 13 residues. CDR1 MNHNY and CDR2 SVGAGI come from the germline V gene (reference sequence).

In DNA form, the CDR3 reads TGTGCCAGCAGCTTAGACTGGACAGGGGGCATAGGGGCCAACGTCCTGACTTTC. Amino acids: CASSLDWTGGIGANVLTF. The V and J genes are TRBV11-2 and TRBJ2-6; 11 bases agree with TRBD1. This CDR3 has 18 amino acids. Germline V gene sequence: CDR1 SGHAT, CDR2 FQNNGV. With V trimmed by 0 bases and J by 4 bases, 5 bases remained unmatched.

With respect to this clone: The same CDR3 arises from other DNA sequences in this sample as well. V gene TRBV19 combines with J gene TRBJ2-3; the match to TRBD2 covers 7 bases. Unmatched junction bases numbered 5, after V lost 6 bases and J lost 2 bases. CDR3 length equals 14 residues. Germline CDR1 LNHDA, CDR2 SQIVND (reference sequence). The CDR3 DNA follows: TGTGCCAGTAGCCCGCGACTAGCCACAGATACGCAGTATTTT. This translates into CASSPRLATDTQYF.